This TCR beta chain derives from a study of T cell changes during pregnancy in multiple sclerosis (dated by TCRdb to about 2019). Study-level background: The study looked at changes in the T cell repertoire across pregnancy in women with multiple sclerosis.

The library was prepared using the immunoSEQ multiplex PCR assay. TCRdb re-hosts the immuneACCESS table, in-frame sequences only. Its copies lack some clones; in the studies checked, an unresolved V gene accounts for under half of them, and the cause for the rest is not known. A total of 88,000 or so clones appear in this sample, roughly 94% of them only once. Of the sample, under 1.5% is held by the ten largest clones. Comment on this clone: Its binding antigen is unknown. Per-base quality was not reported, and no clone a single base away is much larger than it.

The CDR3 starts with the cysteine, ends with the phenylalanine, and has 15 residues. Just CDR3 DNA is preserved here, 45 bases in frame from base 1. The germline V gene (reference sequence) provides CDR1 PRHDT and CDR2 FYEKMQ. V lost 0 bases and J lost 0 bases; the stretch between them is 8 bases long. This receptor was identified in a female donor with multiple sclerosis, enrolled in a pregnancy study. This chain joins TRBV13 to TRBJ1-1, and the D gene may be TRBD1, 5 bases matching. This specimen was peripheral blood, taken before pregnancy. In nucleotide form, the sequence is TGTGCCAGCAGCTTAGGGACAGCTTTGAACACTGAAGCTTTCTTT. This yields the protein CASSLGTALNTEAFF.